This T cell receptor beta chain was identified in a study of T cells expressing NK-cell markers. Study-wide context: Just one sequenced donor of eight was HCMV-seronegative, while seven were seropositive.

Germline CDR1 reads SEHNR; CDR2 reads FQNEAQ (reference sequence). The CDR3 has 12 amino acids. Template switching by 5'RACE with UMIs generated the TCR beta cDNA. After re-calling the 5' RACE reads, TCRdb lists one entry per CDR3 protein, DNA absent. In total, the table holds about 460,000 distinct CDR3 sequences. V is TRBV7-9 and J is TRBJ2-5; lacking DNA, the TRBD2 call made by TCRdb goes unchecked. Sequenced sample: blood T cells: a sorted CD56 or NKG2C T cell subset, CD4+ or CD8+ T cells, or bulk PBMC T cells (not recorded which). The sequence was collected from a woman aged 45 to 65 in good health. The CDR3 spells CASSNGPETQYF.